A selection of T cell receptor beta chains follows, all from one sample in a study of cytomegalovirus exposure and HLA in healthy donors. Some clones are missing from TCRdb's copy, which holds only in-frame ones; the method was immunoSEQ multiplex PCR. The sample lists 100,000 to 150,000 clones, about 82% occurring once. Sequenced material: PBMCs. The receptors originated from a man aged 50-60 years in good health and CMV-seronegative. The CDR3 runs from the conserved cysteine through the conserved F or W. D genes are given only for firm matches. Not every row has a clone size; where given, it reads once, few, many or a size class.

TRBD2	TRBV5-1	NA	TRBJ2-3	TGCGCCAGCAGCTTGACTCCCGGTGGGGGGGGTACGCAGTATTTT	CASSLTPGGGGTQYF
NA	TRBV19	NA	TRBJ2-2	TGTGCCAGTAGTGCGGGACCGCGGAACACCGGGGAGCTGTTTTTT	CASSAGPRNTGELFF
NA	TRBV6-1	NA	TRBJ1-1	TGTGCCAGCAGTGAATCTGGGGCGAACACTGAAGCTTTCTTT	CASSESGANTEAFF
TRBD1	TRBV15	NA	TRBJ2-7	TGTGCCACCAGCACGGACAGGTCTTCCTACGAGCAGTACTTC	CATSTDRSSYEQYF
NA	TRBV5-1	NA	TRBJ2-2	TGCGCCAGCAGCTTGGGACAACAGTCGAGAATGGAGCTGTTTTTT	CASSLGQQSRMELFF
NA	TRBV6-5	once	TRBJ2-1	TGTGCCAGCAGTTCTAGCGAGGGCAATGAGCAGTTCTTC	CASSSSEGNEQFF
NA	TRBV7-2	NA	TRBJ1-2	TGTGCCAGCAGCCAGAATAGGGGCGCAGGCTATGGCTACACCTTC	CASSQNRGAGYGYTF
NA	TRBV11-2	NA	TRBJ1-5	TGTGCCAGCAGCTCTAACGGGGGGGATGGCAATCAGCCCCAGCATTTT	CASSSNGGDGNQPQHF
NA	TRBV7-3	NA	TRBJ1-2	TGTGCCAGCAGCTTTGGACAGAACTATGGCTACACCTTC	CASSFGQNYGYTF
NA	TRBV5-1	NA	TRBJ2-3	TGCGCCAGCAGCTTGGCCAACGTGGGGGGGCGTAGTAGAGATACGCAGTATTTT	CASSLANVGGRSRDTQYF
TRBD1	TRBV7-9	NA	TRBJ1-3	TGTGCCAGCAGCTTAGGAGACAGGGGAGAAAGAAACACCATATATTTT	CASSLGDRGERNTIYF
TRBD1	TRBV5-4	NA	TRBJ1-3	TGTGCCAGCAGCTTGGGTGGGACAGGGCTTCCTGGAAACACCATATATTTT	CASSLGGTGLPGNTIYF
NA	TRBV5-6	NA	TRBJ1-5	TGTGCCAGCAGCTTTAGACAGGACAATCAGCCCCAGCATTTT	CASSFRQDNQPQHF
TRBD2	TRBV7-9	NA	TRBJ2-5	TGTGCCAGCGGAACTAGCGGGGGGGCTAGGGAGACCCAGTACTTC	CASGTSGGARETQYF
TRBD1	TRBV28	NA	TRBJ1-3	TGTGCCAGCTGGGGACAGGGGCCCTCTGGAAACACCATATATTTT	CASWGQGPSGNTIYF
NA	TRBV6-1	NA	TRBJ1-2	TGTGCCAGCAGTGACCAGGCGAGCAGGGATGGCTACACCTTC	CASSDQASRDGYTF
NA	TRBV19	once	TRBJ1-5	TGTGCCAGTAACTTAGGGAGCAGGAGCAATCAGCCCCAGCATTTT	CASNLGSRSNQPQHF
NA	TRBV23-1	NA	TRBJ2-1	TGCGCCAGAGAGGGTGAGCAGTTCTTC	CAREGEQFF
TRBD1	TRBV5-1	NA	TRBJ2-7	TGCGCCAGCGCTTTGACAGGGGTAGGTTACGAGCAGTACTTC	CASALTGVGYEQYF
TRBD1	TRBV5-4	NA	TRBJ2-1	TGTGCCAGCAGCCTGGGACAGGACGATGAGCAGTTCTTC	CASSLGQDDEQFF
TRBD2	TRBV2	NA	TRBJ2-3	TGTGCCAGCAGTGACAGGAGCGGGGGGGCCGTAGGGACAGATACGCAGTATTTT	CASSDRSGGAVGTDTQYF
NA	TRBV6-1	NA	TRBJ2-2	TGTGCCACCCAGACAGGACCGAACACCGGGGAGCTGTTTTTT	CATQTGPNTGELFF
NA	TRBV6-6	few	TRBJ2-4	TGTGCCAGCAGTTCCAGCAGGATAGCCAAAAACATTCAGTACTTC	CASSSSRIAKNIQYF
NA	TRBV19	NA	TRBJ2-1	TGTGCCAGTAGTATACGACAGTCTCGGAGCTCCTACAATGAGCAGTTCTTC	CASSIRQSRSSYNEQFF
NA	TRBV15	NA	TRBJ2-6	TGTGCCACCAGCCCCGTGGGGAGAAGGATCATCTCTGGGGCCAACGTCCTGACTTTC	CATSPVGRRIISGANVLTF
NA	TRBV25-1	few	TRBJ1-1	TGTGCCAGGAGTGGGGGGGTAAGCACTGAAGCTTTCTTT	CARSGGVSTEAFF
NA	TRBV7-2	NA	TRBJ1-2	TGTGCCAGCAGCCAGTCAGGGGCCGGCGATGGCTACACCTTC	CASSQSGAGDGYTF
NA	TRBV11-2	NA	TRBJ2-6	TGTGCCAGCAGCCTCGAACGACAGATCAACGTCCTGACTTTC	CASSLERQINVLTF
TRBD1	TRBV19	NA	TRBJ1-2	TGTGCCAGTAGTAGCTTCGAGGGGGCCTATGGCTACACCTTC	CASSSFEGAYGYTF
NA	TRBV19	NA	TRBJ1-2	TGTGCCAGTAGTCACCGGGACATCAACTATGGCTACACCTTC	CASSHRDINYGYTF
NA	TRBV25-1	few	TRBJ1-1	TGTGCCAGCAGTGGGAGGAACACTGAAGCTTTCTTT	CASSGRNTEAFF
NA	TRBV13	NA	TRBJ2-7	TGTGCCAGCAGCGCCGGCCCTACGAGGTACGAGCAGTACTTC	CASSAGPTRYEQYF
NA	TRBV4-3	NA	TRBJ2-3	TGCGCCAGCAGCCAAGATCCAAGCACAGATACGCAGTATTTT	CASSQDPSTDTQYF
NA	TRBV5-1	few	TRBJ2-5	TGCGCCAGCAGCTTGGGGCAGGGCTGGGAGACCCAGTACTTC	CASSLGQGWETQYF
NA	TRBV5-1	NA	TRBJ2-3	TGCGCCAGCAGCCAGGACCGGGGTGCTCGTCGGTATTTT	CASSQDRGARRYF